This entry lists 10 T cell receptor beta chains sequenced from one sample in a study of human T cells and chemical hapten exposure. In TCRdb, the RACE reads were re-called with MiXCR into one record per CDR3 protein. The table has some 70,000 distinct CDR3 sequences, approximately 9.9% seen once. The time point is: pre-sensitization, week 0. Indicated treatment: therapeutic diphenylcyclopropenone sensitization with weekly scalp DPC. The sample in question was whole blood, obtained in connection with sensitization to the hapten diphenylcyclopropenone (DPC). Receptors were obtained from a woman in her fifties or sixties with alopecia areata. Some clones in this sample may be carry-over from other donors' samples.

This clonotype was seen at least ten times. CDR3 in DNA: TGTGCCAGCAGCTCCAACAGGGGAGGCACTGAAGCTTTCTTT. Its translation is CASSSNRGGTEAFF. V and J are TRBV7-6 and TRBJ1-1; the match to TRBD1 covers 7 bases. This CDR3 comprises 14 residues. Germline lookup yields CDR1 SGHVS and CDR2 FNYEAQ. V dropped 4 bases and J dropped 4; count of bases not matched to a gene: 6.

This clonotype was found many times. The rearrangement links TRBV6-6 to TRBJ1-3, with D uncertain. Germline CDR1 and CDR2: MNHNY and SVGAGI (reference sequence). The CDR3 has 13 amino acids. V was trimmed by 5 bases and J by 0 bases, leaving 5 bases between them. This CDR3 is CASSPDSGNTIYF. CDR3 DNA sequence: TGTGCCAGCAGTCCCGACTCTGGAAACACCATATATTTT.

The chain recombines TRBV20-1 with TRBJ2-2; D perhaps matches TRBD1 (6 bases). Germline V gene sequence: CDR1 DFQATT, CDR2 SNEGSKA (reference sequence). V lost 6 bases and J lost 5, with 13 bases in between. The CDR3 has 13 amino acids. CDR3 DNA: TGCAGTGCCAAGGACAGAACTACCGGGGAGCTGTTTTTT. Translating it yields CSAKDRTTGELFF.

For this clonotype: This sequence may be a read error, since a much larger clone differs from it by one base. The CDR3 nucleotides are TGTGCCAGCAGTTCCCACTCGATCCCAAACATAGATACGCAGTATTTT. It specifies CASSSHSIPNIDTQYF. J is TRBJ2-3 and V is TRBV28; no firm D call. Germline V lookup: CDR1 MDHEN, CDR2 SYDVKM. CDR3 size: 16 residues. Trimming removed 4 bases at V and 5 bases at J, with 19 bases between. Full variable domain (missing parts from reference TRBV28 and TRBJ2-3): DVKVTQSSRYLVKRTGEKVFLECVQDMDHENMFWYRQDPGLGLRLIYFSYDVKMKEKGDIPEGYSVSREKKERFSLILESASTNQTSMYLCASSSHSIPNIDTQYFGPGTRLTVL.

This clonotype was recorded a few times. The chain recombines TRBV9 with TRBJ1-5; tentative D call: TRBD1 (5 bases). Trimming took off 5 bases at V and 0 bases at J, with 15 bases between the two ends. The germline V gene encodes CDR1 SGDLS and CDR2 YYNGEE. This CDR3 contains 16 residues. The CDR3, as DNA: TGTGCCAGCAGTCCACGAGGGGATATTAGCAATCAGCCCCAGCATTTT. Its protein product is CASSPRGDISNQPQHF. Filled out from reference TRBV9 and TRBJ1-5, the complete variable domain reads DSGVTQTPKHLITATGQRVTLRCSPRSGDLSVYWYQQSLDQGLQFLIQYYNGEERAKGNILERFSAQQFPDLHSELNLSSLELGDSALYFCASSPRGDISNQPQHFGDGTRLSIL.

Many counts were recorded for this clonotype. This chain connects TRBV12-3 or TRBV12-4 to TRBJ2-2; D is unclear. The CDR3 contains 13 residues. Trimming stripped 2 bases from V and 5 bases from J, with 6 bases between. The CDR3 coding sequence is TGTGCCAGCAGTTTAAAGGCTACCGGGGAGCTGTTTTTT. Residues: CASSLKATGELFF.

The V call is TRBV7-2, the J call TRBJ2-1; either TRBD1 or TRBD2 may fit D (5 bases each). Trimming pared 5 bases from V and 8 bases from J, leaving 19 bases between. The CDR3 contains 15 residues. Germline CDR1 SGHTA, CDR2 FQGNSA. The CDR3 sequence: CASSPLKRQRDEQFF. The CDR3 region has the DNA TGTGCCAGCAGCCCTCTAAAAAGACAGAGGGATGAGCAGTTCTTC.

The table lists this clonotype with many counts. The chain recombines TRBV7-6 with TRBJ2-5, with D possibly TRBD2 on 6 matching bases. Germline-derived CDR1 and CDR2 are SGHVS and FNYEAQ. V dropped 5 bases and J dropped 4 bases, with 8 bases sitting between them. There are 12 residues in the CDR3. CDR3 protein: CASSAGGETQYF. The CDR3 DNA reads as TGTGCCAGCAGCGCCGGGGGAGAGACCCAGTACTTC.

This clonotype was recorded at least ten times. The chain joins TRBV7-2 to TRBJ1-6, with no clear D. V lost 2 bases to trimming and J lost 0 bases, with 8 bases between them. The germline CDR1 and CDR2 sequences are SGHTA and FQGNSA. This CDR3 is built from 16 residues. The CDR3 DNA sequence: TGTGCCAGCAGCTTACCGGGGAGCTCCTATAATTCACCCCTCCACTTT. It specifies CASSLPGSSYNSPLHF.

In this sample, this clonotype turned up a few times. This chain connects TRBV27 to TRBJ2-5; 8 bases line up with TRBD2. J lost 5 bases, V lost 8 bases, and 7 bases had no gene match. Germline V gene sequence: CDR1 MNHEY, CDR2 SMNVEV (reference sequence). The CDR3 runs to 13 residues. CDR3 nucleotides: TGTGCCAGCGCGAGGCTAGCGGGCGAGACCCAGTACTTC. It specifies CASARLAGETQYF.